These T cell receptor beta chains were read from a single sample in a study of OX40 agonist ivuxolimab in advanced cancers. Sequenced by immunoSEQ multiplex PCR; TCRdb stores in-frame clones only, minus some. Here the sample spans 60,000 to 100,000 clones, roughly 90% being singletons. This specimen consisted of CD4+ or CD8+ T cells sorted from blood, obtained in a trial of the OX40 agonist ivuxolimab. The origin of the receptors is an adult with an advanced solid tumor such as melanoma, head and neck, liver or kidney cancer. CDR3s include the opening cysteine and the closing phenylalanine or tryptophan. Fields, in order: V gene, J gene, D gene, clone size, CDR3 DNA, CDR3 protein. D genes are given only for firm matches. Some rows have no size entry. The others give once, few or many, or a class for an expanded clone.

>TRBV7-2|TRBJ1-5|TRBD1|NA
TGTGCCAGCAGCTGGGGACAGGCAATTCAGCCCCAGCATTTT
CASSWGQAIQPQHF
>TRBV5-1|TRBJ2-1|NA|NA
TGCGCCAGCAGCGGGGCTAGGGGAGACTACAATGAGCAGTTCTTC
CASSGARGDYNEQFF
>TRBV28|TRBJ1-4|NA|NA
TGTGCCAGCGGAAGGGGCGCGGGGGAAAAACTGTTTTTT
CASGRGAGEKLFF
>TRBV9|TRBJ2-7|NA|NA
TGTGCCAGCAGCGTAGGAGGACATTGGGAGGACAGAAGGGCCGAGCAGTACTTC
CASSVGGHWEDRRAEQYF
>TRBV7-2|TRBJ2-6|NA|NA
TGTGCCAGCAGCCGACTGAACTCTGGGGCCAACGTCCTGACTTTC
CASSRLNSGANVLTF
>TRBV2|TRBJ2-5|NA|NA
TGTGCCAGCAGCTCGGGCAGCCAAGAGACCCAGTACTTC
CASSSGSQETQYF
>TRBV6-1|TRBJ1-5|NA|NA
TGTGCCAGCAATACCCGGGACAATAACAATCAGCCCCAGCATTTT
CASNTRDNNNQPQHF
>TRBV18|TRBJ2-2|TRBD2|NA
TGTGCCAGCTCACCACCGGCTAGCGGGACGAACACCGGGGAGCTGTTTTTT
CASSPPASGTNTGELFF
>TRBV4-3|TRBJ2-5|NA|NA
TGCGCCAGCAGCCAGATATACCGAGTTGAGGGGGAGACCCAGTACTTC
CASSQIYRVEGETQYF
>TRBV19|TRBJ2-3|NA|NA
TGTGCCAGTAGTCCCCGGGACGGAGTCACAGATACGCAGTATTTT
CASSPRDGVTDTQYF
>TRBV7-9|TRBJ1-1|TRBD1|NA
TGTGCCAGCAGCTCGATCCGGGACAGAAATGAAGCTTTCTTT
CASSSIRDRNEAFF
>TRBV6-1|TRBJ2-7|NA|NA
TGTGCCAGCAGTGAATCCCCCGGCCCCTACGAGCAGTACTTC
CASSESPGPYEQYF
>TRBV19|TRBJ2-1|NA|NA
TGTGCCAGTAGTGGATTAGCCGGGACAACTGATGAGCAGTTCTTC
CASSGLAGTTDEQFF
>TRBV7-9|TRBJ2-3|NA|NA
TGTGCCAGCAGCTCCGGACTACAACTCACAGATACGCAGTATTTT
CASSSGLQLTDTQYF
>TRBV5-6|TRBJ2-5|NA|NA
TGTGCCAGCAGCTTTACAGGGCGGGAGACCCAGTACTTC
CASSFTGRETQYF
>TRBV7-2|TRBJ1-3|NA|NA
TGTGCCAGCAGCTTAATCGCCGGACGGCGTGGAAACACCATATATTTT
CASSLIAGRRGNTIYF
>TRBV6-1|TRBJ2-5|TRBD1|NA
TGTGCCAGCAGGGGGGCACAGGGGGCTCGGGAGACCCAGTACTTC
CASRGAQGARETQYF
>TRBV5-1|TRBJ2-4|NA|NA
TGCGCCAGCAGCTTGGATCCCCAAAACATTCAGTACTTC
CASSLDPQNIQYF
>TRBV7-2|TRBJ1-3|TRBD1|NA
TGTGCCAGCAGCTTAGTGACAGGGCCCGGAAACACCATATATTTT
CASSLVTGPGNTIYF
>TRBV5-1|TRBJ2-2|TRBD2|NA
TGCGCCAGCAGTAACATAGCGGGGCGGGAGCTGTTTTTT
CASSNIAGRELFF
>TRBV7-9|TRBJ1-1|NA|NA
TGTGCCAGCAGCTTCGGTGGGCACGATGAAGCTTTCTTT
CASSFGGHDEAFF
>TRBV9|TRBJ1-1|TRBD1|NA
TGTGCCAGCAGCGTAGTCCCGACAGGGGGTTTGAACACTGAAGCTTTCTTT
CASSVVPTGGLNTEAFF
>TRBV21-1|TRBJ2-1|NA|NA
TGTGCCAGCAGGGGCGGGGGCTCCTACAATGAGCAGTTCTTC
CASRGGGSYNEQFF
>TRBV5-1|TRBJ2-2|TRBD1|NA
TGCGCCAGCATTGGACAGGGCCTGGGGGCCGGGGAGCTGTTTTTT
CASIGQGLGAGELFF
>TRBV6-4|TRBJ2-3|TRBD2|NA
TGTGCCAGCAGACCGGGACTAGCGGTCACAGATACGCAGTATTTT
CASRPGLAVTDTQYF
>TRBV5-4|TRBJ2-7|NA|once
TGTGCCAGCGGCCTCGGGGCAGGGTCCTACGAGCAGTACTTC
CASGLGAGSYEQYF
>TRBV7-3|TRBJ2-2|TRBD2|NA
TGTGCCAGCAGCTTACGGGTACTAGCGGGGTCCCACACCGGGGAGCTGTTTTTT
CASSLRVLAGSHTGELFF
>TRBV14|TRBJ1-2|TRBD1|NA
TGTGCCGGCAGAGGACAGGGGGCTGGCGGCTACACCTTC
CAGRGQGAGGYTF
>TRBV7-9|TRBJ2-7|TRBD2|NA
TGTGCCAGCAGGCCGGATATGGCGGGAGGGGCCTACGAGCAGTACTTC
CASRPDMAGGAYEQYF
>TRBV10-2|TRBJ2-7|TRBD2|NA
TGCGCCAGCAGAGACGGACTAGCGGTCTACGAGCAGTACTTC
CASRDGLAVYEQYF
>TRBV28|TRBJ1-6|TRBD1|NA
TGTGCCAGCAGTTTTAACAGGGGAGTGGGCAATTCACCCCTCCACTTT
CASSFNRGVGNSPLHF
>TRBV10-3|TRBJ1-1|NA|NA
TGTGCCATCAGGACAGAGGCAGGGGACTACACTGAAGCTTTCTTT
CAIRTEAGDYTEAFF
>TRBV30|TRBJ2-3|TRBD2|NA
TGTGCCTGGGAGCGGGGACGACTCACAGATACGCAGTATTTT
CAWERGRLTDTQYF
>TRBV6-6|TRBJ2-3|TRBD2|NA
TGTGCCAGCAGTTACTTGGCGGGGAGGGTAACAGATACGCAGTATTTT
CASSYLAGRVTDTQYF
>TRBV7-9|TRBJ1-1|TRBD1|NA
TGTGCCAGCAGCTTAACAGGGGGCTCGGATGAAGCTTTCTTT
CASSLTGGSDEAFF
>TRBV5-4|TRBJ2-1|TRBD1|once
TGTGCCAGCAGCAGACAGGGGGGGTACAATGAGCAGTTCTTC
CASSRQGGYNEQFF
>TRBV6-8|TRBJ2-5|TRBD2|NA
TGTGCCAACGTACCGGGACTAGCGGACAATCCGATTAGGGAGACCCAGTACTTC
CANVPGLADNPIRETQYF
>TRBV29-1|TRBJ1-1|NA|few
TGCAGCGTTAAGGGGCAGGGTCTAGCTTTCTTT
CSVKGQGLAFF
>TRBV9|TRBJ1-5|NA|NA
TGTGCCAGCGGAGTCAATCAGCCCCAGCATTTT
CASGVNQPQHF
>TRBV6-6|TRBJ1-1|TRBD1|NA
TGTGCCAGCAGTTACTTTGGACAGGGGGAAGCTTTCTTT
CASSYFGQGEAFF
>TRBV7-3|TRBJ2-7|NA|NA
TGTGCCAGCAGCTTAAACGCCGGCCCCTACGAGCAGTACTTC
CASSLNAGPYEQYF
>TRBV7-8|TRBJ1-2|NA|NA
TGTGCCAGCAGCTGGACAGCGATTAACTATGGCTACACCTTC
CASSWTAINYGYTF
>TRBV4-1|TRBJ2-2|NA|NA
TGCGCCAGCAGCCAATTCTGGGGACAAATCACCGGGGAGCTGTTTTTT
CASSQFWGQITGELFF
>TRBV18|TRBJ2-7|NA|once
TGTGCCAGCTCAAGGGCCGAGCAGTACTTC
CASSRAEQYF
>TRBV4-3|TRBJ2-1|NA|once
TGCGCCAGCAGCCACACTCGCTGGAGCTCCTACAATGAGCAGTTCTTC
CASSHTRWSSYNEQFF
>TRBV11-3|TRBJ2-5|NA|NA
TGTGCCAGCAGCTTAGTCGGGACCAGGGAGACCCAGTACTTC
CASSLVGTRETQYF
>TRBV4-2|TRBJ1-4|NA|NA
TGTGCCAGCAGCCAATCGAGGACAGAAAATGAAAAACTGTTTTTT
CASSQSRTENEKLFF
>TRBV5-4|TRBJ2-2|NA|NA
TGTGCCAGCAGCTCTGGTGGAAGTAGCCGACCCTCCGGGGAGCTGTTTTTT
CASSSGGSSRPSGELFF
>TRBV29-1|TRBJ2-7|NA|NA
TGCAGCGCCCCTGGGTCCTTCGCGGGGGAGCAGTACTTC
CSAPGSFAGEQYF
>TRBV6-1|TRBJ2-3|NA|NA
TGTGCCAGCAGTGAAGCTCTCGGGGCAGATACGCAGTATTTT
CASSEALGADTQYF